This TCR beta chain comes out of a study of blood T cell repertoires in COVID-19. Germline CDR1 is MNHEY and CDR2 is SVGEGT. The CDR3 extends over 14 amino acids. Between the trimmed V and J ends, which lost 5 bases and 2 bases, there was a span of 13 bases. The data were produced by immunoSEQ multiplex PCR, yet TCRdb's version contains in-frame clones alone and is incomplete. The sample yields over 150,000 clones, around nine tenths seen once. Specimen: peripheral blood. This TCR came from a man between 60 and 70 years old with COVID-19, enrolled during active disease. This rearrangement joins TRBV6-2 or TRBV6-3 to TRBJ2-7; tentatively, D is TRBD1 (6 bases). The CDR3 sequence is CASSLNRAPYEQYF. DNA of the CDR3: TGTGCCAGCAGTCTCAACAGGGCCCCCTACGAGCAGTACTTC.